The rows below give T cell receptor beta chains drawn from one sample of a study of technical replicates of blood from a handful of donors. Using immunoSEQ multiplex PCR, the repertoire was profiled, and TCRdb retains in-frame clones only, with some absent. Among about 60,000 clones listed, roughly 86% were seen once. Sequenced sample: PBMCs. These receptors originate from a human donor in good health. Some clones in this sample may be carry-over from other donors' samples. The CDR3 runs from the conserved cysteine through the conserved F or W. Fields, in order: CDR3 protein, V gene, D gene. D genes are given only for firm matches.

CDR3: CASSQQENTEAFF
V: TRBV4-3
D: .

CDR3: CASSLGADRAYEQYF
V: TRBV7-2
D: TRBD1

CDR3: CAWSVDRAGGYTF
V: TRBV30
D: TRBD1

CDR3: CASSYLTRDRSRYTF
V: TRBV6-5
D: TRBD1

CDR3: CASSIRSSGRGDEQFF
V: TRBV19
D: TRBD2

CDR3: CASSFYVESGYTF
V: TRBV7-2
D: .

CDR3: CASSLAGTSGSWDEQFF
V: TRBV7-9
D: TRBD2

CDR3: CASSWYRGPSTDTQYF
V: TRBV21-1
D: .

CDR3: CASSDNMASGVYEQYF
V: TRBV9
D: TRBD2

CDR3: CASSPRGFTDTEAFF
V: TRBV11-2
D: TRBD1

CDR3: CASSSDGQGSAPLHF
V: TRBV7-2
D: TRBD1